A single sample gave rise to the 17 T cell receptor beta chains below, sequenced in a study of shared clonotypes between healthy human individuals. TCRdb's table, derived via immunoSEQ multiplex PCR, lists solely in-frame clones and lacks some. In the table there are approximately 2,000,000 clones, about 94% of which are singletons. The naive CD8 population came from CD45RO-negative cells selected for CCR7, without terminally differentiated effector memory CD45RA+ cells. Material: naive CD8+ T cells from PBMCs. All receptors come from a man between 18 and 35 years old in good health. Some clones in this sample may be carry-over from other donors' samples.

V and J are TRBV27 and TRBJ1-4; D gene uncertain. V lost 6 bases and J lost 7, with 12 bases in between. Germline loops: CDR1 MNHEY, CDR2 SMNVEV (reference sequence). The CDR3 extends over 13 amino acids. CDR3: CASRPNLGEKLFF. The DNA for the CDR3 is TGTGCCAGCAGGCCAAATCTAGGTGAAAAACTGTTTTTT.

This clone was observed a single time. The chain links TRBV9 to TRBJ2-3; possible D gene TRBD2, 5 bases. Deletions cut 4 bases from V and 6 bases from J, with 21 bases between. Germline V lookup: CDR1 SGDLS, CDR2 YYNGEE. This CDR3 comprises 16 residues. CDR3 residues: CASSHPRSGRQDTQYF. The CDR3 coding sequence is TGTGCCAGCAGCCATCCCAGAAGCGGAAGGCAGGATACGCAGTATTTT.

The chain is built from TRBV29-1 and TRBJ2-2; 8 bases match TRBD1. The junction had 17 bases not matched to a gene; V was cut back by 6 bases and J by 5 bases. This CDR3 spans 17 amino acids. CDR1 is SQVTM, CDR2 ANQGSEA, per germline. The CDR3 DNA is TGCAGCGTAATACCCTGGGACAGGACGGTAGGGACCGGGGAGCTGTTTTTT. It encodes CSVIPWDRTVGTGELFF.

This chain connects TRBV5-1 to TRBJ2-3; TRBD1 is a possible D gene (7 bases). Germline V gives CDR1 SGHRS, CDR2 YFSETQ. Between the trimmed V and J ends, which lost 2 bases and 2 bases, there was a span of 21 bases. The CDR3 extends over 18 amino acids. CDR3 sequence reads: CASSFLSGGKTFTDTQYF. The DNA of the CDR3 is TGCGCCAGCAGCTTTTTGTCAGGGGGGAAGACCTTCACAGATACGCAGTATTTT.

The J gene is TRBJ1-1, the V gene TRBV27; 7 nucleotides agree with TRBD1. The CDR3 length is 16 residues. CDR1 and CDR2 from the germline V gene are MNHEY and SMNVEV (reference sequence). With 3 bases clipped from V and 5 bases from J, the junction kept 12 bases outside the gene matches. CDR3 region: CASSLGGGGRITEAFF. The DNA for the CDR3 is TGTGCCAGCAGTTTGGGGGGAGGGGGCAGGATAACTGAAGCTTTCTTT.

This chain joins TRBV27 and TRBJ2-2; no definite D call. V gave up 5 bases and J gave up 7 bases, with 17 bases separating them. The length of the CDR3 is 15 residues. Looked up from germline, CDR1 is MNHEY and CDR2 is SMNVEV (reference sequence). The CDR3 reads CASSPLDRIIGELFF. CDR3 DNA sequence: TGTGCCAGCAGTCCCCTGGATCGAATCATCGGGGAGCTGTTTTTT.

CDR3 bases: TGTGCCAGCAGTGAAAGTCAATGGGAATTGAGCTCCTACGAGCAGTACTTC. It is translated as CASSESQWELSSYEQYF. This chain uses TRBV6-1 with TRBJ2-7, with no clear D. The germline gives CDR1 MNHNS, CDR2 SASEGT. V was shortened by 2 bases and J by 0 bases, with 17 bases between the two germline ends. This CDR3 has 17 amino acids.

This chain links TRBV7-9 with TRBJ2-3; TRBD1 might be the D (5 bases). V dropped 4 bases and J dropped 4 bases, with 9 bases sitting between them. CDR1 is SEHNR and CDR2 is FQNEAQ in the germline V gene (reference sequence). This CDR3 is 13 amino acids long. The CDR3 sequence: CASSSTVADTQYF. The DNA of the CDR3 is TGTGCCAGCAGCTCGACAGTAGCAGATACGCAGTATTTT.

The rearrangement uses TRBV5-5 and TRBJ2-5; D is perhaps TRBD1 or TRBD2 (5 bases each). Trimming removed 3 bases at V and 2 bases at J, with 14 bases between. Germline lookup yields CDR1 SGHKS and CDR2 YYEKEE (reference sequence). The CDR3 runs to 15 residues. CDR3 in DNA: TGTGCCAGCAGCTGGGGGACGACAGTACAAGAGACCCAGTACTTC. Protein sequence: CASSWGTTVQETQYF.

The rearrangement links TRBV7-9 to TRBJ2-7; 13 bases match TRBD2. Trimming removed 5 bases from V and 3 bases from J; junction bases left unmatched: 7. Germline values: CDR1 SEHNR, CDR2 FQNEAQ (reference sequence). The CDR3 has 16 amino acids. CDR3 region: CASSTGTSGTYYEQYF. CDR3 bases: TGTGCCAGCAGCACAGGGACTAGCGGGACCTACTACGAGCAGTACTTC.

The gene calls are TRBV7-2 and TRBJ2-1, with a weak D call TRBD2 (7 bases). V lost 3 bases, J lost 4 bases, and 16 bases lay in between. Germline V gene lookup returns CDR1 SGHTA and CDR2 FQGNSA. The CDR3 sequence is 16 residues long. CDR3 sequence reads: CASSLGAGAGYNEQFF. DNA of the CDR3: TGTGCCAGCAGCTTGGGGGCGGGAGCTGGGTACAATGAGCAGTTCTTC.

V and J are TRBV5-1 and TRBJ2-7, with unresolved D. CDR1 SGHRS and CDR2 YFSETQ come from the germline V gene. The CDR3 runs to 15 residues. V was cut by 0 bases and J by 0 bases, with 10 bases left in between. Here the CDR3 DNA reads TGCGCCAGCAGCTTGGAGGTGGGCAGCTCCTACGAGCAGTACTTC. It encodes CASSLEVGSSYEQYF.

This chain links TRBV4-3 with TRBJ2-5, with no clear D. This CDR3 has 15 residues. In germline, CDR1 is LGHNA, CDR2 YSLEER. Trimming pared 1 base from V and 1 base from J, leaving 10 bases between. CDR3 region: CASSQVAFSQETQYF. The CDR3 DNA sequence: TGCGCCAGCAGCCAAGTGGCGTTTTCCCAAGAGACCCAGTACTTC.

The CDR3 loop reads CASSQVGVAQYEQYF. The CDR3 DNA reads TGCGCCAGCAGCCAAGTGGGGGTAGCGCAATACGAGCAGTACTTC. The chain is built from TRBV4-1 and TRBJ2-7; D may correspond to TRBD1 or TRBD2 (5 bases each). The V gene's germline CDR1 is MGHRA and CDR2 YSYEKL. The CDR3 has 15 amino acids. Trimming cost V 1 base and J 4 bases, with 14 bases left between them.

The chain couples TRBV6-5 to TRBJ2-2; D ambiguous. The CDR3 is 12 residues long. V shed 6 bases and J shed 7 bases, with 9 bases lying between them. Germline CDR1 is MNHEY and CDR2 is SVGAGI. The CDR3 region is CASSARGGELFF. The CDR3 nucleotides are TGTGCCAGCAGCGCAAGAGGCGGGGAGCTGTTTTTT.

This chain uses TRBV5-1 with TRBJ2-1, with D possibly TRBD1 on 6 matching bases. In germline, CDR1 is SGHRS, CDR2 YFSETQ. Trimming shortened V by 0 bases and J by 5 bases, and 15 bases separated the two germline ends. The CDR3 sequence is 16 residues long. The CDR3 region has the DNA TGCGCCAGCAGCTTGGCCCCCCAGGGGCGCCACAATGAGCAGTTCTTC. Translated, it gives CASSLAPQGRHNEQFF. Combining the CDR3 with reference TRBV5-1 and TRBJ2-1 gives the whole variable domain KAGVTQTPRYLIKTRGQQVTLSCSPISGHRSVSWYQQTPGQGLQFLFEYFSETQRNKGNFPGRFSGRQFSNSRSEMNVSTLELGDSALYLCASSLAPQGRHNEQFFGPGTRLTVL.

On this clone itself: Other nucleotide sequences from this sample produce the same CDR3. The CDR3 spells CASSQDRGSGNEQFF. CDR3 in DNA: TGCGCCAGCAGCCAAGACAGGGGGTCAGGAAATGAGCAGTTCTTC. V is TRBV4-1 and J is TRBJ2-1; 7 nucleotides match TRBD1. CDR1 MGHRA and CDR2 YSYEKL come from the germline V gene. Losses at the gene ends were 0 bases for V and 7 bases for J; bases not matched to a gene: 6. This CDR3 comprises 15 residues.